This TCR beta chain derives from a study of blood T cell repertoires in COVID-19. The data were produced by immunoSEQ multiplex PCR, yet TCRdb's version contains in-frame clones alone and is incomplete. The table has about 390,000 clones, around 87% seen once. CDR3 size: 18 residues. J was trimmed by 3 bases and V by 3 bases; bases with no gene match: 6. The germline V gene has CDR1 LNHNV and CDR2 YYDKDF (reference sequence). This chain connects TRBV15 to TRBJ2-1; 15 nucleotides agree with TRBD2. The TCR comes from a woman aged 55-69 years with COVID-19, enrolled during active disease. The material sequenced was peripheral blood. The DNA of the CDR3 is TGTGCCACCAGCAGGATAGGACTAGCGGGGGGGCTCTACAATGAGCAGTTCTTC. This codes for CATSRIGLAGGLYNEQFF.